Listed below are T cell receptor beta chains from one sample, sequenced in a study of cytomegalovirus exposure and HLA in healthy donors. This table comes from immunoSEQ multiplex PCR, and its TCRdb copy is limited to in-frame clones, with some not included. The profile shows about 200,000 clones, under 90% of them singletons. Sequencing was carried out using PBMCs. The origin of the receptors is a boy aged 2 to 10 in good health and CMV-seronegative. Each CDR3 is given with its conserved first and last residue. The order of the fields is V gene, clone size, J gene, D gene, CDR3 protein, CDR3 DNA. The D gene is left open where the match is weak. Where a row states a size, it is once, few, many or the class of an expanded clone; other rows omit it.

v_call: TRBV9
clone_size: -
j_call: TRBJ1-6
d_call: -
cdr3_aa: CASSVAAVGSPLHF
cdr3_nt: TGTGCCAGCAGCGTAGCGGCGGTGGGTTCACCCCTCCACTTT

v_call: TRBV15
clone_size: -
j_call: TRBJ2-5
d_call: TRBD2
cdr3_aa: CATRPSGGALVTQYF
cdr3_nt: TGTGCCACCAGACCTTCGGGGGGGGCCCTAGTGACCCAGTACTTC

v_call: TRBV5-4
clone_size: -
j_call: TRBJ1-1
d_call: -
cdr3_aa: CASSRTENTEAFF
cdr3_nt: TGTGCCAGCAGCAGGACAGAGAACACTGAAGCTTTCTTT

v_call: TRBV5-5
clone_size: -
j_call: TRBJ1-4
d_call: TRBD1
cdr3_aa: CASSPGTVTNEKLFF
cdr3_nt: TGTGCCAGCAGCCCAGGGACAGTGACTAATGAAAAACTGTTTTTT

v_call: TRBV9
clone_size: -
j_call: TRBJ2-3
d_call: -
cdr3_aa: CASSFGVSYSTDTQYF
cdr3_nt: TGTGCCAGCAGCTTCGGAGTGAGCTATAGCACAGATACGCAGTATTTT

v_call: TRBV18
clone_size: -
j_call: TRBJ2-2
d_call: TRBD2
cdr3_aa: CASSPPLGLGNTGELFF
cdr3_nt: TGTGCCAGCTCACCCCCCCTCGGACTAGGGAACACCGGGGAGCTGTTTTTT

v_call: TRBV9
clone_size: -
j_call: TRBJ1-2
d_call: -
cdr3_aa: CASSADRSRYGYTF
cdr3_nt: TGTGCCAGCAGCGCGGACAGATCGCGGTACGGCTACACCTTC

v_call: TRBV18
clone_size: -
j_call: TRBJ2-5
d_call: TRBD2
cdr3_aa: CASAPRLAGIQETQYF
cdr3_nt: TGTGCCAGCGCGCCTCGGCTAGCGGGGATACAAGAGACCCAGTACTTC

v_call: TRBV5-1
clone_size: -
j_call: TRBJ2-3
d_call: TRBD1
cdr3_aa: CASSFRQGGLGDTQYF
cdr3_nt: TGCGCCAGCAGCTTTCGACAGGGCGGATTGGGAGATACGCAGTATTTT

v_call: TRBV19
clone_size: -
j_call: TRBJ1-2
d_call: TRBD1
cdr3_aa: CASSIQGDYGYTF
cdr3_nt: TGTGCCAGTAGTATTCAGGGGGACTATGGCTACACCTTC

v_call: TRBV27
clone_size: -
j_call: TRBJ1-2
d_call: -
cdr3_aa: CASTSVWGRGYTF
cdr3_nt: TGTGCCAGCACCTCCGTATGGGGGCGCGGCTACACCTTC

v_call: TRBV6-1
clone_size: -
j_call: TRBJ1-6
d_call: -
cdr3_aa: CASSSRTASPLHF
cdr3_nt: TGTGCCAGCAGTTCCAGGACAGCTTCACCCCTCCACTTT

v_call: TRBV15
clone_size: -
j_call: TRBJ1-3
d_call: -
cdr3_aa: CATSRDIGSSGNTIYF
cdr3_nt: TGTGCCACCAGCAGAGATATTGGGAGCTCTGGAAACACCATATATTTT

v_call: TRBV10-3
clone_size: -
j_call: TRBJ1-2
d_call: -
cdr3_aa: CAISELQGIGGYTF
cdr3_nt: TGTGCCATCAGTGAGTTACAGGGAATCGGGGGCTACACCTTC

v_call: TRBV6-5
clone_size: -
j_call: TRBJ1-6
d_call: TRBD1
cdr3_aa: CASSYSLTGGGSPLHF
cdr3_nt: TGTGCCAGCAGTTACTCGCTTACAGGGGGTGGTTCACCCCTCCACTTT

v_call: TRBV7-8
clone_size: -
j_call: TRBJ2-7
d_call: TRBD2
cdr3_aa: CASSDRASGGYEQYF
cdr3_nt: TGTGCCAGCAGCGATCGGGCGAGCGGGGGCTACGAGCAGTACTTC

v_call: TRBV5-1
clone_size: -
j_call: TRBJ2-7
d_call: TRBD1
cdr3_aa: CASSVDPTGIYEQYF
cdr3_nt: TGCGCCAGCAGCGTCGACCCGACAGGGATCTACGAGCAGTACTTC

v_call: TRBV5-4
clone_size: -
j_call: TRBJ2-3
d_call: -
cdr3_aa: CASSIESTDTQYF
cdr3_nt: TGTGCCAGCAGCATCGAGAGCACAGATACGCAGTATTTT

v_call: TRBV5-6
clone_size: -
j_call: TRBJ2-1
d_call: TRBD2
cdr3_aa: CASSLSSGGAAWNEQFF
cdr3_nt: TGTGCCAGCAGCCTGAGTAGCGGGGGGGCGGCGTGGAATGAGCAGTTCTTC

v_call: TRBV7-9
clone_size: -
j_call: TRBJ2-3
d_call: -
cdr3_aa: CASRSAGTTSTDTQYF
cdr3_nt: TGTGCCAGCAGATCCGCCGGGACAACTAGCACAGATACGCAGTATTTT

v_call: TRBV11-2
clone_size: -
j_call: TRBJ1-1
d_call: -
cdr3_aa: CASSANGRLDAFF
cdr3_nt: TGTGCCAGCAGCGCGAACGGACGACTAGATGCTTTCTTT

v_call: TRBV5-1
clone_size: -
j_call: TRBJ2-5
d_call: -
cdr3_aa: CASSLATGETQYF
cdr3_nt: TGCGCCAGCAGCTTAGCGACCGGGGAGACCCAGTACTTC

v_call: TRBV6-1
clone_size: -
j_call: TRBJ2-7
d_call: TRBD1
cdr3_aa: CASSGGDRGDEQYF
cdr3_nt: TGTGCCAGCAGTGGAGGGGACAGGGGCGACGAGCAGTACTTC

v_call: TRBV19
clone_size: -
j_call: TRBJ2-7
d_call: -
cdr3_aa: CASSHSDRPYEQYF
cdr3_nt: TGTGCCAGTAGTCATTCGGACAGACCCTACGAGCAGTACTTC

v_call: TRBV10-3
clone_size: -
j_call: TRBJ1-5
d_call: TRBD1
cdr3_aa: CAISESIGGAYQPQHF
cdr3_nt: TGTGCCATCAGTGAGTCGATAGGGGGCGCGTATCAGCCCCAGCATTTT

v_call: TRBV15
clone_size: -
j_call: TRBJ2-1
d_call: -
cdr3_aa: CATSPVGAANEQFF
cdr3_nt: TGTGCCACCAGCCCCGTGGGGGCAGCCAATGAGCAGTTCTTC

v_call: TRBV7-2
clone_size: few
j_call: TRBJ1-1
d_call: -
cdr3_aa: CASSLVPVNTEAFF
cdr3_nt: TGTGCCAGCAGCCTAGTCCCCGTGAACACTGAAGCTTTCTTT

v_call: TRBV13
clone_size: -
j_call: TRBJ2-7
d_call: TRBD2
cdr3_aa: CASSLTGGIRDEQYF
cdr3_nt: TGTGCCAGCAGCCTCACGGGGGGAATCAGGGACGAGCAGTACTTC

v_call: TRBV7-9
clone_size: once
j_call: TRBJ1-2
d_call: -
cdr3_aa: CASSFGDTGGYTF
cdr3_nt: TGTGCCAGCAGCTTCGGGGACACGGGTGGCTACACCTTC

v_call: TRBV11-2
clone_size: -
j_call: TRBJ2-7
d_call: -
cdr3_aa: CASSSPGKQYF
cdr3_nt: TGTGCCAGCAGCTCACCCGGGAAGCAGTACTTC

v_call: TRBV4-3
clone_size: once
j_call: TRBJ1-1
d_call: -
cdr3_aa: CASSQDRQIRAEAFF
cdr3_nt: TGCGCCAGCAGCCAAGATCGCCAGATCCGGGCTGAAGCTTTCTTT

v_call: TRBV7-9
clone_size: -
j_call: TRBJ1-1
d_call: -
cdr3_aa: CASSTGLTEAFF
cdr3_nt: TGTGCCAGCAGTACGGGTCTCACTGAAGCTTTCTTT

v_call: TRBV6-1
clone_size: -
j_call: TRBJ2-1
d_call: -
cdr3_aa: CASSQGNPSYNEQFF
cdr3_nt: TGTGCCAGCAGTCAGGGCAATCCCTCCTACAATGAGCAGTTCTTC

v_call: TRBV29-1
clone_size: -
j_call: TRBJ1-5
d_call: -
cdr3_aa: CSVRDSNQPQHF
cdr3_nt: TGCAGCGTTCGGGATAGCAATCAGCCCCAGCATTTT

v_call: TRBV19
clone_size: few
j_call: TRBJ1-2
d_call: -
cdr3_aa: CASSYLETVYGYTF
cdr3_nt: TGTGCCAGTAGTTATCTAGAGACAGTCTATGGCTACACCTTC

v_call: TRBV5-1
clone_size: -
j_call: TRBJ2-1
d_call: -
cdr3_aa: CASSLGRGEQFF
cdr3_nt: TGCGCCAGCAGCTTGGGCCGGGGTGAGCAGTTCTTC

v_call: TRBV30
clone_size: -
j_call: TRBJ2-3
d_call: TRBD1
cdr3_aa: CAWGGDRGDTQYF
cdr3_nt: TGTGCCTGGGGTGGGGACAGGGGGGATACGCAGTATTTT

v_call: TRBV5-1
clone_size: -
j_call: TRBJ2-5
d_call: -
cdr3_aa: CASSLGAVSQETQYF
cdr3_nt: TGCGCCAGCAGCTTGGGCGCGGTATCCCAGGAGACCCAGTACTTC

v_call: TRBV21-1
clone_size: few
j_call: TRBJ1-6
d_call: -
cdr3_aa: CARPGHYNSPLHF
cdr3_nt: TGTGCCAGGCCGGGACACTATAATTCACCCCTCCACTTT

v_call: TRBV14
clone_size: -
j_call: TRBJ2-5
d_call: -
cdr3_aa: CASSRAGRETQYF
cdr3_nt: TGTGCCAGCAGCCGGGCGGGGCGGGAGACCCAGTACTTC

v_call: TRBV6-5
clone_size: -
j_call: TRBJ1-6
d_call: TRBD1
cdr3_aa: CASSSRQGVNSPLHF
cdr3_nt: TGTGCCAGCAGTTCACGACAGGGGGTTAATTCACCCCTCCACTTT

v_call: TRBV29-1
clone_size: -
j_call: TRBJ2-7
d_call: -
cdr3_aa: CSVAIESRDEQYF
cdr3_nt: TGCAGCGTTGCAATCGAGTCTCGGGACGAGCAGTACTTC

v_call: TRBV7-2
clone_size: -
j_call: TRBJ2-1
d_call: -
cdr3_aa: CASSFAPGTHNEQFF
cdr3_nt: TGTGCCAGCAGCTTTGCCCCCGGGACTCACAATGAGCAGTTCTTC

v_call: TRBV9
clone_size: -
j_call: TRBJ2-3
d_call: -
cdr3_aa: CASSVAGWKDTQYF
cdr3_nt: TGTGCCAGCAGCGTAGCAGGGTGGAAAGATACGCAGTATTTT

v_call: TRBV10-3
clone_size: once
j_call: TRBJ2-1
d_call: TRBD2
cdr3_aa: CAIRGLAVDEQFF
cdr3_nt: TGTGCCATCAGGGGGCTAGCGGTGGATGAGCAGTTCTTC